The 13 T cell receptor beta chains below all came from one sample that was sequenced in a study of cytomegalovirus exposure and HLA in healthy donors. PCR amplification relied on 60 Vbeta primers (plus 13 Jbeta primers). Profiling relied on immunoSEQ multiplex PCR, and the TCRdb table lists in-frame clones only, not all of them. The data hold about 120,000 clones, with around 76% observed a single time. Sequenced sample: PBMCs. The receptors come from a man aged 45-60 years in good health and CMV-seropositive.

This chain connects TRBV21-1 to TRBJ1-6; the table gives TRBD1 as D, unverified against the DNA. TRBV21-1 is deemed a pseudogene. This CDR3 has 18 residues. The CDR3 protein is CASSKIRQGVSYNSPLHF. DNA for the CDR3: TGTGCCAGCAGCAAAATAAGGCAGGGTGTTTCCTATAATTCACCCCTCCACTTT.

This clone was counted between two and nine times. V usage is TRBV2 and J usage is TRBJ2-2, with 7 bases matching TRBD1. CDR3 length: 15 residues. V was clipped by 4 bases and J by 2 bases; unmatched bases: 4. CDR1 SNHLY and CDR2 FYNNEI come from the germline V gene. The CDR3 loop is CASSGGGHNTGELFF. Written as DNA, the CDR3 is TGTGCCAGCAGTGGAGGGGGCCACAACACCGGGGAGCTGTTTTTT.

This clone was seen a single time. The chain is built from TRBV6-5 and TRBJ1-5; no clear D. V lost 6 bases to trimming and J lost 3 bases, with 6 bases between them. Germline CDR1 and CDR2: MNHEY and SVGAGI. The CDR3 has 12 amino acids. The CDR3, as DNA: TGTGCCAGCAGCCTACCCAATCAGCCCCAGCATTTT. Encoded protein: CASSLPNQPQHF.

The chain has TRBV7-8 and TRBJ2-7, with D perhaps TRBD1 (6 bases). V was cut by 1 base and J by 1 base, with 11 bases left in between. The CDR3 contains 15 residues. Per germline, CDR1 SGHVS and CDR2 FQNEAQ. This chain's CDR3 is CASSLVGDTSYEQYF. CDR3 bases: TGTGCCAGCAGCTTAGTGGGGGACACTTCCTACGAGCAGTACTTC.

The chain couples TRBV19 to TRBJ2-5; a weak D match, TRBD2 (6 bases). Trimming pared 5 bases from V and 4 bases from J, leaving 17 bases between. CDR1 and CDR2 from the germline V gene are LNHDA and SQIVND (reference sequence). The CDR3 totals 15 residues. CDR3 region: CASSVPLGRGETQYF. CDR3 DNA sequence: TGTGCCAGTAGTGTACCCTTGGGGCGGGGAGAGACCCAGTACTTC. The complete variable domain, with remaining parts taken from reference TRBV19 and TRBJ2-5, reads DGGITQSPKYLFRKEGQNVTLSCEQNLNHDAMYWYRQDPGQGLRLIYYSQIVNDFQKGDIAEGYSVSREKKESFPLTVTSAQKNPTAFYLCASSVPLGRGETQYFGPGTRLLVL.

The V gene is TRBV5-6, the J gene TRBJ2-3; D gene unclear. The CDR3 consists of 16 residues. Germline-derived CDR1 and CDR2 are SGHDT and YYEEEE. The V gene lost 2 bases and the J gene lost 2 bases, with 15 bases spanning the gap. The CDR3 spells CASSFPDWPNTDTQYF. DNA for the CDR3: TGTGCCAGCAGCTTTCCTGACTGGCCGAACACAGATACGCAGTATTTT.

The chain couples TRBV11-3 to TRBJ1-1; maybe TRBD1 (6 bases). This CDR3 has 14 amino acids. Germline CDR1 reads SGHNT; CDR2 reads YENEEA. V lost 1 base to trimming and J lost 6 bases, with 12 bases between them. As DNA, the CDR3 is TGTGCCAGCAGCTTAGGTCCCAGGGGCGCTGAAGCTTTCTTT. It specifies CASSLGPRGAEAFF.

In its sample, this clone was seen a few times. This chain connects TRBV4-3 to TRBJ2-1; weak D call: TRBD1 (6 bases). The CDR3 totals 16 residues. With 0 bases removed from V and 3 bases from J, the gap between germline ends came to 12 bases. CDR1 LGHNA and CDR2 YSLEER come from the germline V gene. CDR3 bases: TGCGCCAGCAGCCAAGACCCCCAGGGGTTCTACAATGAGCAGTTCTTC. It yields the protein CASSQDPQGFYNEQFF.

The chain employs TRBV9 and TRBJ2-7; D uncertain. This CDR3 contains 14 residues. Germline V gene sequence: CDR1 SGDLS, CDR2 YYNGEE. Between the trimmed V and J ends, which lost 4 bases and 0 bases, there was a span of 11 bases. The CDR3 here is CASSPSLDSYEQYF. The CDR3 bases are TGTGCCAGCAGCCCCTCCCTAGACTCCTACGAGCAGTACTTC.

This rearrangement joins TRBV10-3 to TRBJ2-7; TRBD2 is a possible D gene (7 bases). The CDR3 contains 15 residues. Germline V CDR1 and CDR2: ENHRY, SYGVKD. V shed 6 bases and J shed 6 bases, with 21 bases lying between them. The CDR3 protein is CAISGEGTGGREQYF. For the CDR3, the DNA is TGTGCCATCAGCGGGGAGGGCACCGGGGGGCGCGAGCAGTACTTC.

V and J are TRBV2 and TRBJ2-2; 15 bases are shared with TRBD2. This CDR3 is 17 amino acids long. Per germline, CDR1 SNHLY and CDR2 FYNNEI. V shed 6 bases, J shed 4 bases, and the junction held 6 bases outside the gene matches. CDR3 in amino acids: CASRGLAGGPGTGELFF. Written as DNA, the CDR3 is TGTGCCAGCAGAGGACTAGCGGGGGGGCCAGGCACCGGGGAGCTGTTTTTT.

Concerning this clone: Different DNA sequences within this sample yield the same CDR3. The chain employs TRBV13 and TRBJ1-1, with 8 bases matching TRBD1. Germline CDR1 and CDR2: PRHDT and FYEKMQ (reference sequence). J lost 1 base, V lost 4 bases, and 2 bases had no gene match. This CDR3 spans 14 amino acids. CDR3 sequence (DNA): TGTGCCAGCAGCTCGGGACAGGAGAACACTGAAGCTTTCTTT. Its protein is CASSSGQENTEAFF.

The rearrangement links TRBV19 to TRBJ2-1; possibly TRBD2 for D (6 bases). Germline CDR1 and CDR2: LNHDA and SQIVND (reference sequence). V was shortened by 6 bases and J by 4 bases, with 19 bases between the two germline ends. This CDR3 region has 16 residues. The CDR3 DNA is TGTGCCAGTAGGCGGGGACCAGCCCAAGTTTACAATGAGCAGTTCTTC. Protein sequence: CASRRGPAQVYNEQFF.